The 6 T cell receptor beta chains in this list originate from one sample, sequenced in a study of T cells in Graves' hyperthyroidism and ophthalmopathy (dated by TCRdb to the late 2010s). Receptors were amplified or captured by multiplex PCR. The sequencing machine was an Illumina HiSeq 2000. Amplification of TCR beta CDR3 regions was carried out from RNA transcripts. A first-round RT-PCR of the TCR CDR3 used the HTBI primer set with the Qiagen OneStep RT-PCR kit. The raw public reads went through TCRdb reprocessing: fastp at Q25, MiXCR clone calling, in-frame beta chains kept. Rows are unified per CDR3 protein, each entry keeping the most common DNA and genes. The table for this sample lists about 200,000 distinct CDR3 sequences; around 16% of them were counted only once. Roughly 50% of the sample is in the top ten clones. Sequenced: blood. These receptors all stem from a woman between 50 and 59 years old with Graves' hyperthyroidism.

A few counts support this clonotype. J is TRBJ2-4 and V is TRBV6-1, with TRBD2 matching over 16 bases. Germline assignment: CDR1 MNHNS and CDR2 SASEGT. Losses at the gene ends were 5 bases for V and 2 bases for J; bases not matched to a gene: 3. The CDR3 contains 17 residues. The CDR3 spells CASSWGLAGGTKNIQYF. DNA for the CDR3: TGTGCCAGCAGTTGGGGACTAGCGGGAGGGACCAAAAACATTCAGTACTTC.

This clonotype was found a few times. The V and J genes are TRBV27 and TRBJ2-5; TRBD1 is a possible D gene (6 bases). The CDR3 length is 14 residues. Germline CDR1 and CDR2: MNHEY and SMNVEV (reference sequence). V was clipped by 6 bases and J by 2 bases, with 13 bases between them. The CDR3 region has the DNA TGTGCCAGCAGCCAACAGGGATCTCAAGAGACCCAGTACTTC. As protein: CASSQQGSQETQYF.

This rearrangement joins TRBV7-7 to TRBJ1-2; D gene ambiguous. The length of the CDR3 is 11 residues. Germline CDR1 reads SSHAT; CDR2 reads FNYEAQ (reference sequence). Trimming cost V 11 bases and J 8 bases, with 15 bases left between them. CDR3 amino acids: CAEPFPRGYTF. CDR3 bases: TGTGCCGAGCCCTTCCCTAGGGGCTACACCTTC.

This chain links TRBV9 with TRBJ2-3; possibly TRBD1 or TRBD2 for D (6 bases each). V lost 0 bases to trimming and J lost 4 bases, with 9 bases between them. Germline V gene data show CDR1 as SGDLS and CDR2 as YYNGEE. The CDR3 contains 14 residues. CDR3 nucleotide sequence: TGTGCCAGCAGCGTAGAGGGGGGCGCAGATACGCAGTATTTT. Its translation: CASSVEGGADTQYF.

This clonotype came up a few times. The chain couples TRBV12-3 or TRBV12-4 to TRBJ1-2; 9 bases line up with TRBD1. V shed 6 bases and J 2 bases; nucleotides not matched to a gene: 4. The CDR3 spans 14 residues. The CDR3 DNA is TGTGCCAGCAGCTGGGGGACAGGGAACTATGGCTACACCTTC. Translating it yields CASSWGTGNYGYTF.

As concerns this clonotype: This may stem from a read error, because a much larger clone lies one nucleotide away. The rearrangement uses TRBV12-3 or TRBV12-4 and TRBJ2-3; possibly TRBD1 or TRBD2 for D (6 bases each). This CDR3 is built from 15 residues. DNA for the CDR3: TGTGCCAGCAGAAGCCGGGACACTAGCACAGATTCGCAGTATTTT. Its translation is CASRSRDTSTDSQYF.